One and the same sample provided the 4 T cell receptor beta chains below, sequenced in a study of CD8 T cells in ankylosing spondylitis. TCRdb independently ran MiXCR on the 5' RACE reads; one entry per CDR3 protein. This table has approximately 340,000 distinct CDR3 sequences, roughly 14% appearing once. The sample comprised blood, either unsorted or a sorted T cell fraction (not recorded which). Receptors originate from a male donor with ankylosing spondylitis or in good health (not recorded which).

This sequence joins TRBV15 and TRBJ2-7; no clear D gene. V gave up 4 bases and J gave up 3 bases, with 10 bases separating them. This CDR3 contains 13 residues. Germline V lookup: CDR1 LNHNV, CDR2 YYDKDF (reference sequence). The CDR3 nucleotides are TGTGCCACCAGCAAATTACAGTACTACGAGCAGTACTTC. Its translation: CATSKLQYYEQYF.

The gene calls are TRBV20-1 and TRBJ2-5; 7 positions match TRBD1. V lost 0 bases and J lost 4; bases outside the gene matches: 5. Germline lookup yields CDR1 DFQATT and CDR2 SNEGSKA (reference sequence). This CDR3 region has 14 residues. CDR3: CSAREMGQLETQYF. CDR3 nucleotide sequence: TGCAGTGCTAGAGAAATGGGACAGCTAGAGACCCAGTACTTC.

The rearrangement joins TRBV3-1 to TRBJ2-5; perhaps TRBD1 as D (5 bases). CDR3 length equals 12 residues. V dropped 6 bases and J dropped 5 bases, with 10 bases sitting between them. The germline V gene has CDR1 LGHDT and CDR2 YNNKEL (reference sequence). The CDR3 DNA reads TGTGCCAGCAGGACCTCAGGGGAGACCCAGTACTTC. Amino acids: CASRTSGETQYF.

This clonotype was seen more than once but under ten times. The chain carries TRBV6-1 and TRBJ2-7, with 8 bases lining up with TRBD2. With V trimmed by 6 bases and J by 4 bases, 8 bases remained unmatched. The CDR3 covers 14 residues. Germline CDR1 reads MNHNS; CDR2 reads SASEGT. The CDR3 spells CASSPGGYDYEQYF. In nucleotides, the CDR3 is TGTGCCAGCAGCCCGGGGGGGTATGATTACGAGCAGTACTTC.